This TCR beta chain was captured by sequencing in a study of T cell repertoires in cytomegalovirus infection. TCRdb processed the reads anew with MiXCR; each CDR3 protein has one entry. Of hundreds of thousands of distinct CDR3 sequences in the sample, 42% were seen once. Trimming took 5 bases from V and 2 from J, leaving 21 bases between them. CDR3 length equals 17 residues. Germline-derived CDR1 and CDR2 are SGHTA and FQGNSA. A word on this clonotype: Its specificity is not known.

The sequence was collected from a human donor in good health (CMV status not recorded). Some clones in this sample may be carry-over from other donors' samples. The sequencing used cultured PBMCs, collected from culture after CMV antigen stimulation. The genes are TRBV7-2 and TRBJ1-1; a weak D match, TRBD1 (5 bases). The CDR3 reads CASSLRVTGGGNTEAFF. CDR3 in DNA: TGTGCCAGCAGCCTCAGAGTAACAGGAGGAGGAAACACTGAAGCTTTCTTT.